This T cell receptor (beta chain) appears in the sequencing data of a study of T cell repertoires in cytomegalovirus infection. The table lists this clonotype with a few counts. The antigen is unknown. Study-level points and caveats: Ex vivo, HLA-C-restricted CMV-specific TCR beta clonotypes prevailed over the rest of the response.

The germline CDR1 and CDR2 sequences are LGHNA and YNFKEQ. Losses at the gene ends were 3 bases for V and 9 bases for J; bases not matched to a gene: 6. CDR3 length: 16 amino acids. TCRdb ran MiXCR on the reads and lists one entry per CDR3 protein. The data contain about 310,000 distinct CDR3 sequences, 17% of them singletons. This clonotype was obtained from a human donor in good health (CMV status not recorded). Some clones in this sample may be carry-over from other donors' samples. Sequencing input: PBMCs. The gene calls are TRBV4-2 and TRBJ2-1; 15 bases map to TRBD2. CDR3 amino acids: CASSQGLAGGIGEQFF. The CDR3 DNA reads TGTGCCAGCAGCCAGGGACTAGCGGGGGGCATCGGTGAGCAGTTCTTC.